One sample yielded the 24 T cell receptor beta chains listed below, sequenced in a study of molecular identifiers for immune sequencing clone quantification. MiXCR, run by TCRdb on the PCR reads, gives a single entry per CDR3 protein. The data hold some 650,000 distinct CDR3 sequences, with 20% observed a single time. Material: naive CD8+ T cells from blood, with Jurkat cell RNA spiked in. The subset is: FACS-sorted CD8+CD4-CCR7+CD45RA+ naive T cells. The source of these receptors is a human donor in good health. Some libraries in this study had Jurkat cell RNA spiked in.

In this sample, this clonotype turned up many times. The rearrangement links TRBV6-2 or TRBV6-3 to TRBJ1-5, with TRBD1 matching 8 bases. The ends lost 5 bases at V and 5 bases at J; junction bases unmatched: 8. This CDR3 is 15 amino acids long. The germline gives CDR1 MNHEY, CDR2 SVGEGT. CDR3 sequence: CASSLDRGGDQPQHF. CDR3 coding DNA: TGTGCCAGCAGTCTCGACAGGGGCGGGGATCAGCCCCAGCATTTT.

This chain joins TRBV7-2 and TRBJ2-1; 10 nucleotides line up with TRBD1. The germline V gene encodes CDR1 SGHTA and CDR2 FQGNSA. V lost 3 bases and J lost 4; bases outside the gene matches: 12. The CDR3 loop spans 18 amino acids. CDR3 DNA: TGTGCCAGCAGCTTTCCCGGGACAGGGGTCGAACCTTACAATGAGCAGTTCTTC. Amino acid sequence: CASSFPGTGVEPYNEQFF.

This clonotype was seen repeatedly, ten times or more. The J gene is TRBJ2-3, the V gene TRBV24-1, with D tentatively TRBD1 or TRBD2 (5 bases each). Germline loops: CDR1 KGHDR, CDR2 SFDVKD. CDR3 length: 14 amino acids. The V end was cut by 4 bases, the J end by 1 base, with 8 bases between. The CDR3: CATSDRDGTDTQYF. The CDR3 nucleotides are TGTGCCACCAGTGACCGGGACGGCACAGATACGCAGTATTTT.

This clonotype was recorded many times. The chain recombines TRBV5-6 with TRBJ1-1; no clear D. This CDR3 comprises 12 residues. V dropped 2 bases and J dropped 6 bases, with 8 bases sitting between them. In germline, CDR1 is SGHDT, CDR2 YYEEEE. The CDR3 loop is CASSFSSAEAFF. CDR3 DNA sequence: TGTGCCAGCAGCTTTTCCAGTGCTGAAGCTTTCTTT.

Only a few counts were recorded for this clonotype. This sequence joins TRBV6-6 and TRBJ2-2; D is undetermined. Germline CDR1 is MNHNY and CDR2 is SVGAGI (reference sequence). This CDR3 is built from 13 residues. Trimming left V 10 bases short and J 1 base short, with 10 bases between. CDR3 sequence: CATTPGNTGELFF. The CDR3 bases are TGTGCCACGACTCCAGGGAACACCGGGGAGCTGTTTTTT.

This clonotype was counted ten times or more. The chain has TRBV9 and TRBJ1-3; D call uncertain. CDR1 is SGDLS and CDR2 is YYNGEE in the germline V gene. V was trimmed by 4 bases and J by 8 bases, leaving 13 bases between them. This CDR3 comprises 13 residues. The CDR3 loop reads CASSTLSWDTIYF. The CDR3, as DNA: TGTGCCAGCAGCACGCTGTCCTGGGACACCATATATTTT.

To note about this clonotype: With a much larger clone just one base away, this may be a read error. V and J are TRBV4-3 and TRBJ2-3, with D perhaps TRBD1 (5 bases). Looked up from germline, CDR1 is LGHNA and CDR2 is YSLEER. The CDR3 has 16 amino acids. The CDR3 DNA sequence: TGCGCCAGCAGCCAAGATGGGTTAAGGGGTACAGATACGCAGTGTTTT. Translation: CASSQDGLRGTDTQCF.

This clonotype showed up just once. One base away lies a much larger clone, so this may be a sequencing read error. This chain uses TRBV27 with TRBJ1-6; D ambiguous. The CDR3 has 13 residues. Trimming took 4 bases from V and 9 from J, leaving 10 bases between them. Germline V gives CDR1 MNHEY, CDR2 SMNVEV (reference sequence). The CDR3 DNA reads TGTGCCAGCAGTTGGGCAGTGACTTCACCCCTCCACTTT. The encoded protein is CASSWAVTSPLHF.

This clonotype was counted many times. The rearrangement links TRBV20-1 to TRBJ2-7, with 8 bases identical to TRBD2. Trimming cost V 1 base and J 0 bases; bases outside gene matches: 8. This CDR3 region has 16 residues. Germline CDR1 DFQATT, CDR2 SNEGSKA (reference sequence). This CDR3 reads CSARVRSSGYSYEQYF. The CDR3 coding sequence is TGCAGTGCTAGAGTCAGGTCTAGCGGGTACTCCTACGAGCAGTACTTC.

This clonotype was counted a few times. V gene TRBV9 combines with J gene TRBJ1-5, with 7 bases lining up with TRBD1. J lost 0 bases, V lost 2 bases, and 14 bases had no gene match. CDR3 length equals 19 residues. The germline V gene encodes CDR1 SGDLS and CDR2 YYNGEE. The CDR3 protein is CASSVPAGQEIYSNQPQHF. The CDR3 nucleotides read TGTGCCAGCAGCGTCCCCGCTGGACAGGAAATATATAGCAATCAGCCCCAGCATTTT.

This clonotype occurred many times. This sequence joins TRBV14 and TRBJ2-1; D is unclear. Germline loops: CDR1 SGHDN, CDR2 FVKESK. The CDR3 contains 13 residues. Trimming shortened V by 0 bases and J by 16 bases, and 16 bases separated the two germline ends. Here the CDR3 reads CASSQDEYDFPFF. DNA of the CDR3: TGTGCCAGCAGCCAAGACGAGTATGATTTCCCTTTCTTC.

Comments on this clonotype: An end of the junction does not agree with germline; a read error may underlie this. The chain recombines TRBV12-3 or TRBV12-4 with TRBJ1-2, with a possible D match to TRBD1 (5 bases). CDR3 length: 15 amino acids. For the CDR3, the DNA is TGTGCCAGCGGTTCTTCAGGGTCCGCGTATTATGACTACACCTTC. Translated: CASGSSGSAYYDYTF.

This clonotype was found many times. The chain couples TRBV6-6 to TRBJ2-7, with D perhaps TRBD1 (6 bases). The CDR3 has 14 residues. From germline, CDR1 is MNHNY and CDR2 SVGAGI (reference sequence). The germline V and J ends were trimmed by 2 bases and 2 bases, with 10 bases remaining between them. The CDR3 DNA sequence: TGTGCCAGCAGTTACGCCGCAGGGGCCTACGAGCAGTACTTC. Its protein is CASSYAAGAYEQYF.

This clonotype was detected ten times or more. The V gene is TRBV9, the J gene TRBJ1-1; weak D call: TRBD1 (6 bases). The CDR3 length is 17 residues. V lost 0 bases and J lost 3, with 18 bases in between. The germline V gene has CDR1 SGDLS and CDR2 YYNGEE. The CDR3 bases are TGTGCCAGCAGCGTAGGGGGGCAGACAAGGGGTGACACTGAAGCTTTCTTT. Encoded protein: CASSVGGQTRGDTEAFF.

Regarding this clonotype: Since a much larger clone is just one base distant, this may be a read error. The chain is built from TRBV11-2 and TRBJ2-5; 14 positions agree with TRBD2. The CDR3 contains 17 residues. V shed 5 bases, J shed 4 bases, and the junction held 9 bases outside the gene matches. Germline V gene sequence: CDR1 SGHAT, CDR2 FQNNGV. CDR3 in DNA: TGTGCCAGCAGCCATGGGACTAGCGGGGGCCCCCGAGAGACCCAGTACTTC. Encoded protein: CASSHGTSGGPRETQYF. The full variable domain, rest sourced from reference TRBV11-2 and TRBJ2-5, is EAGVAQSPRYKIIEKRQSVAFWCNPISGHATLYWYQQILGQGPKLLIQFQNNGVVDDSQLPKDRFSAERLKGVDSTLKIQPAKLEDSAVYLCASSHGTSGGPRETQYFGPGTRLLVL.

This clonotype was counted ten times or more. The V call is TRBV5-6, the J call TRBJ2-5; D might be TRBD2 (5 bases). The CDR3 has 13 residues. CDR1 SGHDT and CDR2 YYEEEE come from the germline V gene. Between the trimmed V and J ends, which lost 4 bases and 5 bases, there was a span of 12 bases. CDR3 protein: CASSPSGTETQYF. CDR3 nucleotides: TGTGCCAGCAGCCCGAGCGGAACGGAGACCCAGTACTTC. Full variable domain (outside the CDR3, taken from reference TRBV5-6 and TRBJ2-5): DAGVTQSPTHLIKTRGQQVTLRCSPKSGHDTVSWYQQALGQGPQFIFQYYEEEERQRGNFPDRFSGHQFPNYSSELNVNALLLGDSALYLCASSPSGTETQYFGPGTRLLVL.

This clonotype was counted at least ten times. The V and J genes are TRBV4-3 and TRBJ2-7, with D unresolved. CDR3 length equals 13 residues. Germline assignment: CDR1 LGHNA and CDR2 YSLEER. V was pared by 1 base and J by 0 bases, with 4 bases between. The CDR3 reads CASSQGVSYEQYF. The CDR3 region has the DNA TGCGCCAGCAGCCAAGGGGTCTCCTACGAGCAGTACTTC.

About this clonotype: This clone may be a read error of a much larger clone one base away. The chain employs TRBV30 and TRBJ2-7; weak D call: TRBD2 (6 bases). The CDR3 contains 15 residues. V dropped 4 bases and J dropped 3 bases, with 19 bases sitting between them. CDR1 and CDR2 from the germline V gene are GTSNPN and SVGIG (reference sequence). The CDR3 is CAWNAITGGRYEQYF. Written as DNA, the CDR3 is TGTGCCTGGAACGCTATTACCGGGGGTCGCTACGAGCAGTACTTC.

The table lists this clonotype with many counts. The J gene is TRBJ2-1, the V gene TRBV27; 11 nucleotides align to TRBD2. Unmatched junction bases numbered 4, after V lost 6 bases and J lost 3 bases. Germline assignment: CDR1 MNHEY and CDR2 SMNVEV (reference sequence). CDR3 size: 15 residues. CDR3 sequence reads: CASSSTSGGYNEQFF. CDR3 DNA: TGTGCCAGCAGCTCAACTAGCGGGGGCTACAATGAGCAGTTCTTC.

The CDR3 protein is CSVEGQINYGYTF. The CDR3 coding sequence is TGCAGCGTTGAGGGGCAGATTAACTATGGCTACACCTTC. The V and J genes are TRBV29-1 and TRBJ1-2; possibly TRBD1 for D (5 bases). The CDR3 runs to 13 residues. CDR1 SQVTM and CDR2 ANQGSEA come from the germline V gene. Trimming took off 3 bases at V and 1 base at J, with 9 bases between the two ends.

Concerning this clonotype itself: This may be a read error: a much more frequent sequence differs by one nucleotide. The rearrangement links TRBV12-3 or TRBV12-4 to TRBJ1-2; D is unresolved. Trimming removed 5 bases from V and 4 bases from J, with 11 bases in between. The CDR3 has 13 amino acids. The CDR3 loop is CASSRAVAYGYTF. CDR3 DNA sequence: TGTGCCAGCAGTAGGGCGGTAGCCTATGGCTACACCTTC.

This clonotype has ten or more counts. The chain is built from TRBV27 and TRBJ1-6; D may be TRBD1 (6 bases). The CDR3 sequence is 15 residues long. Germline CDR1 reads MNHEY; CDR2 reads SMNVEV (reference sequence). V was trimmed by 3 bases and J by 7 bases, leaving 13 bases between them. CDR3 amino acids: CASSLLDRLNSPLHF. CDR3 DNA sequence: TGTGCCAGCAGTTTGTTGGACAGACTGAATTCACCCCTCCACTTT.

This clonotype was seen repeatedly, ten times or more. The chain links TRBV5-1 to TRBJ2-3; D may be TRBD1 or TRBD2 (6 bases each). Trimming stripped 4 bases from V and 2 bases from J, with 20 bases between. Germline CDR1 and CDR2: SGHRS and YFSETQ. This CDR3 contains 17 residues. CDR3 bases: TGCGCCAGCAGCCTGACCCCGGGGGCGCGTATCACAGATACGCAGTATTTT. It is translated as CASSLTPGARITDTQYF.

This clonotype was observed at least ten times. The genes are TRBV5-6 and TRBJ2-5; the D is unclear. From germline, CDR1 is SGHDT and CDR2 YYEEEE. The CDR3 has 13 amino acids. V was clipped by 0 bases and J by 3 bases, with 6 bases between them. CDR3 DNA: TGTGCCAGCAGCTTGGTAGACGAAGAGACCCAGTACTTC. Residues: CASSLVDEETQYF.